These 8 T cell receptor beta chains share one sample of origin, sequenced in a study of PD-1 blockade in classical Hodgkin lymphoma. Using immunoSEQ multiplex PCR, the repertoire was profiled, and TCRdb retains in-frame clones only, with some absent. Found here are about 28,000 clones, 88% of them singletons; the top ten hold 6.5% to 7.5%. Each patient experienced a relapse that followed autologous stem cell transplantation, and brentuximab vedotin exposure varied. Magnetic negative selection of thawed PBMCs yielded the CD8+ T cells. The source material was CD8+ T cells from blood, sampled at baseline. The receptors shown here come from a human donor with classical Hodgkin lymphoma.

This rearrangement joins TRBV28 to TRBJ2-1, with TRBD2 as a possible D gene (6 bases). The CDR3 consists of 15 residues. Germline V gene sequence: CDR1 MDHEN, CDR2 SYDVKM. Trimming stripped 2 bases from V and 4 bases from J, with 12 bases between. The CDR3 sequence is CASSLLLAKYNEQFF. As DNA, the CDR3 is TGTGCCAGCAGTTTACTTCTAGCGAAATACAATGAGCAGTTCTTC.

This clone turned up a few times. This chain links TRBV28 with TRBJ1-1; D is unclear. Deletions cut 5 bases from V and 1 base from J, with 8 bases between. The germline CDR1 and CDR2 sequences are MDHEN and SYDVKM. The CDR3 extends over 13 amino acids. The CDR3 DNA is TGTGCCAGCAGTATCGGACGGAACACTGAAGCTTTCTTT. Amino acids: CASSIGRNTEAFF.

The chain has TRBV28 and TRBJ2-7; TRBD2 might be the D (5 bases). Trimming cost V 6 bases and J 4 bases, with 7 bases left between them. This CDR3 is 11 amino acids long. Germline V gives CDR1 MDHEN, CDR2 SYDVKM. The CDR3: CASSPGYEQYF. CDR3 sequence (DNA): TGTGCCAGCAGCCCGGGATACGAGCAGTACTTC.

The CDR3 is CASSFSPGVNIQYF. The DNA of the CDR3 is TGTGCCAGCAGTTTCTCGCCGGGTGTTAACATTCAGTACTTC. The chain is built from TRBV27 and TRBJ2-4; D unclear. With 3 bases removed from V and 7 bases from J, the gap between germline ends came to 13 bases. Germline assignment: CDR1 MNHEY and CDR2 SMNVEV (reference sequence). The CDR3 is 14 amino acids.

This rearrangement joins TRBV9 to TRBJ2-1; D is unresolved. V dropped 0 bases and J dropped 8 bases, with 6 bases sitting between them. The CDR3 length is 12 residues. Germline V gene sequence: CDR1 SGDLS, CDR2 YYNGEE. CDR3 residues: CASSVVDDEQFF. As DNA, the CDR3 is TGTGCCAGCAGCGTAGTGGATGATGAGCAGTTCTTC.

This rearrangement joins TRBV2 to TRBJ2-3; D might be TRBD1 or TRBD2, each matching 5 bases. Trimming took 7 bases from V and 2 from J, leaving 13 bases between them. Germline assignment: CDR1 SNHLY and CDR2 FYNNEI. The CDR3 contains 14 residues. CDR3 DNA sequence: TGTGCCAGCATTGGGGGACGGTCCACAGATACGCAGTATTTT. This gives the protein CASIGGRSTDTQYF.

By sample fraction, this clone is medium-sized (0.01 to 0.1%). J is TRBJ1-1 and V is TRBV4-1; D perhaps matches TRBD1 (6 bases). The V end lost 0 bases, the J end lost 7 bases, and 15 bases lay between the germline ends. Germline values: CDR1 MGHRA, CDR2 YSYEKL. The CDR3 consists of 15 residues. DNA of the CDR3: TGCGCCAGCAGCCAAGATCCGGGGGCGTGGGGTGAAGCTTTCTTT. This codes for CASSQDPGAWGEAFF.

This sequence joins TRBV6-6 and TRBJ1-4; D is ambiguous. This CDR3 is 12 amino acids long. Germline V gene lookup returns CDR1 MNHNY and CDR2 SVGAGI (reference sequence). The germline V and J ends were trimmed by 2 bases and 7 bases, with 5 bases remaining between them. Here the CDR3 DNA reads TGTGCCAGCAGTTACAGGGCTGAAAAACTGTTTTTT. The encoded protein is CASSYRAEKLFF.